This TCR beta chain emerged from a study of blood T cells in healthy people across ages. Study findings and constraints: The fall in TCR beta diversity per million T cells was roughly linear with age.

The CDR3 totals 15 residues. V shed 5 bases and J 1 base; nucleotides not matched to a gene: 7. The germline CDR1 and CDR2 sequences are SGHTA and FQGNSA. A note on this clonotype: The antigen remains undetermined.

Through a sample-barcoded 5' primer and a J-beta primer mix, a second PCR was run for roughly 6 to 12 cycles. The authors tagged each cDNA molecule using a template-switch adaptor with 12 random nucleotides. MiXCR, applied by TCRdb to the 5' RACE reads, yields one record per CDR3 protein. The sample includes 750,000 to 950,000 distinct CDR3 sequences, roughly 26% of them seen just once. Another study also made use of these data, one on T cells of mothers and their children.

The sample taken for sequencing was blood. The chain carries TRBV7-2 and TRBJ2-5; 7 nucleotides match TRBD1. The sequence derives from a boy between 10 and 17 years old in good health. The CDR3: CASSLNGQAQETQYF. The CDR3 DNA sequence: TGTGCCAGCAGCCTAAACGGACAGGCCCAAGAGACCCAGTACTTC.